There are many counts of the clone carrying this T cell receptor (beta chain). The antigen is undetermined. 5'RACE with 10-nucleotide random UMIs generated the cDNA. TCRdb re-called the 5' RACE reads through MiXCR, storing one row per CDR3 protein. The table shows under 25,000 distinct CDR3 sequences, with 2.6% occurring only once. The data stem from a study of neurological immune-mediated disorders. The overall study: Relapsing-remitting disease affected 31, and secondary progressive 3, of 34 multiple sclerosis patients.

V was clipped by 5 bases and J by 3 bases, with 10 bases between them. CDR3 length equals 13 residues. CDR1 is MNHEY and CDR2 is SMNVEV in the germline V gene (reference sequence). Study results and limitations: There were no CDR3 amino acid sequences shared by expanded clones across subjects, a result suggesting private repertoires in all groups. A possible signature was seen in one related-CDR3 cluster, into which phylogenetic grouping placed the repertoires of 18 of 34 multiple sclerosis patients.

Input material: PBMCs. The chain employs TRBV27 and TRBJ1-2; D not resolved. This TCR came from a woman between 18 and 30 years old with multiple sclerosis. Here the CDR3 reads CASSIDRYYGYTF. The CDR3 nucleotides read TGTGCCAGCAGTATCGACCGATACTATGGCTACACCTTC.